The entry below describes one T cell receptor (beta chain). CDR1 and CDR2 from the germline V gene are SNHLY and FYNNEI. This CDR3 region has 15 residues. V dropped 5 bases and J dropped 2 bases, with 16 bases sitting between them. The data stem from a study of cytomegalovirus exposure and HLA in healthy donors. For the study at large: Caucasian-associated ancestry cluster membership applied to about four fifths of approximately 420 genotyped donors.

Healthy bone marrow donors supplied every sample. The PCR had 60 Vbeta and 13 Jbeta primers. Sequenced by immunoSEQ multiplex PCR; TCRdb stores in-frame clones only, minus some. The table shows tens of thousands of clones, with more than 70% occurring only once. The sequenced material came from PBMCs. This receptor was taken from a man aged 35 to 55 in good health and CMV-seronegative. The chain combines TRBV2 with TRBJ2-7; tentative D call: TRBD2 (5 bases). The CDR3 coding sequence is TGTGCCAGCAGTCCCCGGGGAAGACGGACCTACGAGCAGTACTTC. This gives the protein CASSPRGRRTYEQYF.